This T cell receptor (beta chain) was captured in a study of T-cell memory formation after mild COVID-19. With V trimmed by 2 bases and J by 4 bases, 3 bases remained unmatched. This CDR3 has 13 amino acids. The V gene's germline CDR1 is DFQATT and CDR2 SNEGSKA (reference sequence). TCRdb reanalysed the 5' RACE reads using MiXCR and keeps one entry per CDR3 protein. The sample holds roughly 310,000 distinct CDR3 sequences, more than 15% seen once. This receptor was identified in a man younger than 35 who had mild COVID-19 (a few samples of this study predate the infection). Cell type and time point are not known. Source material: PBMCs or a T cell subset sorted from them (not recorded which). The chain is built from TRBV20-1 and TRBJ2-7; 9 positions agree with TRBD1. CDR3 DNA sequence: TGCAGTGCTAGAAGGGGACAGGGATACGAGCAGTACGTC. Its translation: CSARRGQGYEQYV.